This T cell receptor beta chain was obtained from a study of T cells in women clearing cervical HPV infection. As for the study in general: Blood came at first lesion visit for cases, post-clearance for controls. The study's findings and limits: It is unknown whether associations predate infection; no effector/memory or HPV-specific sorting. TRBV6-7 abundance was lower in cases than controls (around 0.11% versus 0.16%).

Clones were sequenced by immunoSEQ multiplex PCR, and TCRdb holds only the in-frame ones, with some missing. Recorded for this sample: fewer than 40,000 clones. A remark on this clone: The antigen is unknown. The CDR3 is cut off 3 residues early in the read; its end comes from the germline J gene.

CDR1 is MNHNS and CDR2 is SASEGT in the germline V gene. With V trimmed by 3 bases and J by 2 bases, 2 bases remained unmatched. The CDR3 has 15 residues. The sequencing sample was made of blood buffy coat. V is TRBV6-1 and J is TRBJ2-1, with 9 positions matching TRBD1. This TCR was recovered from a woman between 18 and 70 years old with a cervical HPV16 infection that either progressed to CIN3+ or cleared (not recorded which). The CDR3 reads CASSEGQGPYNEQFF. The sequenced CDR3 bases are TGTGCCAGCAGTGAGGGACAGGGCCCCTACAATGAG.